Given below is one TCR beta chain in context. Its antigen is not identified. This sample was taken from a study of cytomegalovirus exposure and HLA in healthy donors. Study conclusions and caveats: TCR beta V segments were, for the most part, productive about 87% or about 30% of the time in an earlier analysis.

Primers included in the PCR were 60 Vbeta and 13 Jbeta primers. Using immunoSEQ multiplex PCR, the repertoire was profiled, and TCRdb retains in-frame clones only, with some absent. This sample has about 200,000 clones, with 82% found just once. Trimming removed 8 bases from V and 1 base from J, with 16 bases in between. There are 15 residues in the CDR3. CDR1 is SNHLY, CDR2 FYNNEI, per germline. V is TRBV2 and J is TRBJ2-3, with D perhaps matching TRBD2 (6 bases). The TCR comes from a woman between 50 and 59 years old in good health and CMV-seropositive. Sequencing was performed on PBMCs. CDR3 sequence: CASAFWRAGTDTQYF. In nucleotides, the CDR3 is TGTGCCAGCGCCTTTTGGAGGGCCGGCACAGATACGCAGTATTTT.